Detailed here is one T cell receptor (beta chain). Its antigen is unidentified. Researchers took RNA transcripts and amplified the TCR beta CDR3 regions from them. The primer set for the first-round RT-PCR of the TCR CDR3 was HTBI. TCRdb called the multiplex PCR reads again in MiXCR, with one record for every CDR3 protein. The profile shows roughly 570,000 distinct CDR3 sequences, 15% to 17% of them singletons. Germline CDR1 and CDR2: SGHDT and YYEEEE. The CDR3 sequence is 15 residues long. After removal of 2 bases from V and 6 bases from J, the junction contained 11 bases not matched to a gene. The sample belongs to a study of T cells in Graves' hyperthyroidism and ophthalmopathy. Whole-study results and caveats: Blood shared most expanded thyroid clonotypes above 0.001.

The diagnostic basis comprised clinical symptoms, serum thyroxine and TRAb, thyroid ultrasound and orbital computed tomography. This TCR derives from a woman in her twenties or thirties with Graves' hyperthyroidism. V is TRBV5-6 and J is TRBJ2-7; 7 bases agree with TRBD1. The sequenced sample was blood. DNA for the CDR3: TGTGCCAGCAGCTTACCACAGGGGCCAGGGGGCGAGCAGTACTTC. Amino acid sequence: CASSLPQGPGGEQYF.